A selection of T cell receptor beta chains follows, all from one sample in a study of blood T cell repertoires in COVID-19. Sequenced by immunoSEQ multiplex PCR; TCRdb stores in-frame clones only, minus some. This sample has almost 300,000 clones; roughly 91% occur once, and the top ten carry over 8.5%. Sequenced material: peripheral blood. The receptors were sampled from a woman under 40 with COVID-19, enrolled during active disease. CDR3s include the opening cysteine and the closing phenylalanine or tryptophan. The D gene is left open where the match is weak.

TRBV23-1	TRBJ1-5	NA	TGCGCCAGCAGTCAGGGGGGACGCCTTAGCAATCAGCCCCAGCATTTT	CASSQGGRLSNQPQHF
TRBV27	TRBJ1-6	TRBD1	TGTGCCAGCACCCGACAGGGGGAACACTTAGTGGATTCACCCCTCCACTTT	CASTRQGEHLVDSPLHF
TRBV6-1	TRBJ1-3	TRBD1	TGTGCCAGCAGTGTAGGGACAGGGTATAGGTCTGGAAACACCATATATTTT	CASSVGTGYRSGNTIYF
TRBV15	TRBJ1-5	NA	TGTGCCACCAGCAGAGATCGAGGCAATCAGCCCCAGCATTTT	CATSRDRGNQPQHF
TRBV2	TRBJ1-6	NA	TGTGCCAGCAGTGGTAGCCTCTCCTATAATTCACCCCTCCACTTT	CASSGSLSYNSPLHF
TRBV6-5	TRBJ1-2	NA	TGTGCCAGCAGTTATCAGTCGGGGGGCGGACTATATGGCTACACCTTC	CASSYQSGGGLYGYTF
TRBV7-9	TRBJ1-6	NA	TGTGCCAGCAGCGGGAGGACGGATAATTCACCCCTCCACTTT	CASSGRTDNSPLHF
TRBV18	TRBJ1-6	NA	TGTGCCAGCTCACCGGAGGGCAGGGAATCACCCCTCCACTTT	CASSPEGRESPLHF
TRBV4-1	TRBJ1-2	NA	TGCGCCAGCAGCCAAGAAGATAGTGGAGTGATGTTCTCCATCTATGGCTACACCTTC	CASSQEDSGVMFSIYGYTF
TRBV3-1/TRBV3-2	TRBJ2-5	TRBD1	TGTGCCAGCAGCTCAGGACCGGACAGGCAGTACTTC	CASSSGPDRQYF
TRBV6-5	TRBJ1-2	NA	TGTGCCAGCAGTTACTCGCTAGGCAGCGGGAACTATGGCTACACCTTC	CASSYSLGSGNYGYTF
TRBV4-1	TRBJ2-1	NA	TGCGCCAGCAGCCAAGTCGAGGGCTTCATCTTCAATGAGCAGTTCTTC	CASSQVEGFIFNEQFF
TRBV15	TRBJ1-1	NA	TGTGCCACCAGCAGAGAGACGGAGGACACTGAAGCTTTCTTT	CATSRETEDTEAFF
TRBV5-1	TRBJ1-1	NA	TGCGCCAGCAGCCCGGGGTCGTTTGAAGCTTTCTTT	CASSPGSFEAFF
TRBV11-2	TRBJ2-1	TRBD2	TGTGCCAGCAGCCCTTGGCCCATAGCGGGGGGCTCCTACAATGAGCAGTTCTTC	CASSPWPIAGGSYNEQFF
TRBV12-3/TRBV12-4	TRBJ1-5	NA	TGTGCCAGCAGTCCCAGGGCGAGTCAGCCCCAGCATTTT	CASSPRASQPQHF
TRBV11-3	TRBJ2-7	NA	TGTGCCAGCAGCTTAGGCTCCGCGGGCGAGCAGTACTTC	CASSLGSAGEQYF
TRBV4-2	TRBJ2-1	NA	TGTGCCAGCAGCCAAGGGTCCCGTTCGGGCTACAATGAGCAGTTCTTC	CASSQGSRSGYNEQFF
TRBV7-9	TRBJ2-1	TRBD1	TGTGCCAGCAGCCCTAAACAGGGGAATGAGCAGTTCTTC	CASSPKQGNEQFF
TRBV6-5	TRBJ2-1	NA	TGTGCCAGCGGCCTCAGGGGAGAGCAGTTCTTC	CASGLRGEQFF
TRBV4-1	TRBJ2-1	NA	TGCGCCAGCAGCCAAGATATTAGGGGCTTGTACAATGAGCAGTTCTTC	CASSQDIRGLYNEQFF
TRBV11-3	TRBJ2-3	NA	TGTGCCAGCAGCTTCGAATCGAGAGATACGCAGTATTTT	CASSFESRDTQYF